Listed below are T cell receptor beta chains from one sample, sequenced in a study of T cell changes during pregnancy in multiple sclerosis. Clones were sequenced by immunoSEQ multiplex PCR, and TCRdb holds only the in-frame ones, with some missing. The sample records fewer than 140,000 clones, under 95% being singletons. The sample here was peripheral blood, taken before pregnancy. The receptors come from a female donor with multiple sclerosis, enrolled in a pregnancy study. The CDR3 runs from the conserved cysteine through the conserved F or W. The D gene is left open where the match is weak. The listing skips clone size in some rows; elsewhere it reads once, few, many or a size class.

d_gene: TRBD1; j_gene: TRBJ1-3; v_gene: TRBV5-6; abundance: .; CDR3aa: CASSFRGNTIYF; CDR3nt: TGTGCCAGCAGCTTCAGGGGGAACACCATATATTTT
d_gene: TRBD2; j_gene: TRBJ2-1; v_gene: TRBV13; abundance: .; CDR3aa: CASSLGTSGSRHNEQFF; CDR3nt: TGTGCCAGCAGCTTAGGGACTAGCGGGAGTCGGCACAATGAGCAGTTCTTC
d_gene: TRBD2; j_gene: TRBJ2-7; v_gene: TRBV12-5; abundance: .; CDR3aa: CASGLVGVAGSPCTCEQYF; CDR3nt: TGTGCTAGTGGTTTGGTTGGAGTAGCGGGTAGTCCTTGCACGTGCGAGCAGTACTTC
d_gene: TRBD1; j_gene: TRBJ2-1; v_gene: TRBV15; abundance: few; CDR3aa: CATSRDRDNEQFF; CDR3nt: TGTGCCACCAGCAGGGACAGGGACAATGAGCAGTTCTTC
d_gene: .; j_gene: TRBJ2-1; v_gene: TRBV10-3; abundance: .; CDR3aa: CAISASGDEQFF; CDR3nt: TGTGCCATCAGTGCCTCAGGGGATGAGCAGTTCTTC
d_gene: .; j_gene: TRBJ2-3; v_gene: TRBV7-2; abundance: .; CDR3aa: CASSLVVSGGANTDTQYF; CDR3nt: TGTGCCAGCAGCTTAGTCGTGTCCGGCGGGGCGAACACAGATACGCAGTATTTT
d_gene: TRBD1; j_gene: TRBJ1-2; v_gene: TRBV6-1; abundance: .; CDR3aa: CASRGGQGNYGYTF; CDR3nt: TGTGCCAGCAGGGGGGGACAGGGTAACTATGGCTACACCTTC
d_gene: .; j_gene: TRBJ2-7; v_gene: TRBV11-1; abundance: .; CDR3aa: CASSLAQLYEQYF; CDR3nt: TGTGCCAGCAGCTTAGCACAGCTCTACGAGCAGTACTTC
d_gene: TRBD2; j_gene: TRBJ2-7; v_gene: TRBV19; abundance: .; CDR3aa: CASSIGLWTRSHSVDEQYF; CDR3nt: TGTGCCAGTAGTATAGGTCTCTGGACTAGATCCCATTCGGTTGACGAGCAGTACTTC
d_gene: TRBD2; j_gene: TRBJ2-7; v_gene: TRBV7-2; abundance: .; CDR3aa: CASSPRTSGRPRHYEQYF; CDR3nt: TGTGCCAGCAGCCCCCGGACTAGCGGGAGGCCGCGGCACTACGAGCAGTACTTC
d_gene: .; j_gene: TRBJ2-2; v_gene: TRBV19; abundance: .; CDR3aa: CASSIKTSTGELFF; CDR3nt: TGTGCCAGTAGTATAAAAACATCAACCGGGGAGCTGTTTTTT
d_gene: TRBD1; j_gene: TRBJ2-3; v_gene: TRBV7-8; abundance: .; CDR3aa: CASSHPTGGTDTQYF; CDR3nt: TGTGCCAGCAGCCACCCGACAGGGGGCACAGATACGCAGTATTTT
d_gene: TRBD2; j_gene: TRBJ2-5; v_gene: TRBV6-1; abundance: .; CDR3aa: CASSLGLASQETQYF; CDR3nt: TGTGCCAGCAGCCTCGGACTAGCCAGTCAAGAGACCCAGTACTTC
d_gene: .; j_gene: TRBJ2-3; v_gene: TRBV5-6; abundance: once; CDR3aa: CASSLEVGSDTQYF; CDR3nt: TGTGCCAGCAGCTTGGAGGTGGGCTCAGATACGCAGTATTTT
d_gene: TRBD2; j_gene: TRBJ2-1; v_gene: TRBV7-8; abundance: .; CDR3aa: CASSPTLPSGEDYNEQFF; CDR3nt: TGTGCCAGCAGCCCTACCTTGCCCAGCGGGGAAGATTACAATGAGCAGTTCTTC
d_gene: .; j_gene: TRBJ1-3; v_gene: TRBV4-1; abundance: .; CDR3aa: CASSQGQGNTIYF; CDR3nt: TGCGCCAGCAGCCAAGGGCAGGGCAACACCATATATTTT
d_gene: .; j_gene: TRBJ1-4; v_gene: TRBV27; abundance: .; CDR3aa: CASSSATNEKLFF; CDR3nt: TGTGCCAGCAGTTCGGCAACTAATGAAAAACTGTTTTTT
d_gene: .; j_gene: TRBJ2-3; v_gene: TRBV7-2; abundance: .; CDR3aa: CASSLRGADTQYF; CDR3nt: TGTGCCAGCAGCTTACGGGGGGCCGATACGCAGTATTTT
d_gene: TRBD2; j_gene: TRBJ2-7; v_gene: TRBV7-9; abundance: .; CDR3aa: CASSSPAGVEQYF; CDR3nt: TGTGCCAGCAGCTCCCCTGCGGGGGTAGAGCAGTACTTC
d_gene: .; j_gene: TRBJ2-7; v_gene: TRBV9; abundance: .; CDR3aa: CASSVGDSYEQYF; CDR3nt: TGTGCCAGCAGCGTCGGGGACTCCTACGAGCAGTACTTC
d_gene: .; j_gene: TRBJ2-1; v_gene: TRBV11-3; abundance: once; CDR3aa: CASSRRDWAGNEQFF; CDR3nt: TGTGCCAGCAGCAGGCGGGACTGGGCGGGTAATGAGCAGTTCTTC
d_gene: .; j_gene: TRBJ1-1; v_gene: TRBV25-1; abundance: few; CDR3aa: CASRRTSGMNTEAFF; CDR3nt: TGTGCCAGCAGGAGAACTTCAGGGATGAACACTGAAGCTTTCTTT